This T cell receptor beta chain was sequenced in a study of beta chain features in type 1 diabetes. As for the study in general: Age and gender were similar between patients and healthy donors, as were cell yields.

This clone was counted only a few times. Every bit of the isolated RNA underwent reverse transcription, so sequencing read expressed TCRB transcripts. Approximately 3.5 million reads was the average for naive, central memory and regulatory T cell samples. The protocol was immunoSEQ multiplex PCR, while the TCRdb copy is restricted to in-frame clones and leaves out a portion. Among about 360,000 clones, roughly 13% were seen once, and the ten largest hold roughly 0.017%. V was cut by 0 bases and J by 2 bases, with 10 bases left in between. The CDR3 consists of 15 residues. CDR1 is SGHDN and CDR2 is FVKESK in the germline V gene.

The sequence was collected from a young man in good health. The sample was naive CD4+ T cells from blood. The chain couples TRBV14 to TRBJ1-2; D may be TRBD1 (6 bases). The CDR3 nucleotides are TGTGCCAGCAGCCAAGAATACAGGGCGAACTATGGCTACACCTTC. This sequence encodes CASSQEYRANYGYTF.